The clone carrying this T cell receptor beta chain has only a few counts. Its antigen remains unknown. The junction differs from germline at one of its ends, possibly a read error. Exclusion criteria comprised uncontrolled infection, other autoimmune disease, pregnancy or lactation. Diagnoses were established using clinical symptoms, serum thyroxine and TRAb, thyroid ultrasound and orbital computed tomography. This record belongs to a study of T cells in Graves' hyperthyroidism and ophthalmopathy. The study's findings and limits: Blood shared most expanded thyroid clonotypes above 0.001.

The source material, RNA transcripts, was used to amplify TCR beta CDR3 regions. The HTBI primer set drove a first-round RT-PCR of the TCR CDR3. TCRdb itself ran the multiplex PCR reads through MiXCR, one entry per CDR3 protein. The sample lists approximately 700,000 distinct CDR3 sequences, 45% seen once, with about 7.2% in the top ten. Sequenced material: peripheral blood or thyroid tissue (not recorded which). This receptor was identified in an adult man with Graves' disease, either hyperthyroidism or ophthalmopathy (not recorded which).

CDR3 in amino acids: CASSSTYDGGVTEAFF. The CDR3, as DNA: TGTGCCAGCAGCTCCACTTATGACGGAGGGGTCACTGAAGCTTTCTTT. The V gene is TRBV5-1, the J gene TRBJ1-1, with D maybe TRBD1 (5 bases). In germline, CDR1 is SGHRS, CDR2 YFSETQ. The CDR3 contains 16 residues.